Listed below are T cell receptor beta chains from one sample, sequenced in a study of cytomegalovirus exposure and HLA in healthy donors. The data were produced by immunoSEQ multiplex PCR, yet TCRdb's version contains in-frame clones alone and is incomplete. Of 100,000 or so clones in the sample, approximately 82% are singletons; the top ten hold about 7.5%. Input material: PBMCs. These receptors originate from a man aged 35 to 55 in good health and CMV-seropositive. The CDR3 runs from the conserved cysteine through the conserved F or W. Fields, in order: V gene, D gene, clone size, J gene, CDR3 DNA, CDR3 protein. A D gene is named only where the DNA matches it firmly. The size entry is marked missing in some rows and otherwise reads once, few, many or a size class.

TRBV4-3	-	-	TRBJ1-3	TGCGCCAGCAGCCAAGATATCCCCGGAGGCTCTGGAAACACCATATATTTT	CASSQDIPGGSGNTIYF
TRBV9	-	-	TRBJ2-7	TGTGCCAGCACGTCGGACATTTACTCCTACGAGCAGTACTTC	CASTSDIYSYEQYF
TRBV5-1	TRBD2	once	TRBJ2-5	TGCGCCAGCAGCCTTCAGACTAGCGGGGCTTCTGAGACCCAGTACTTC	CASSLQTSGASETQYF
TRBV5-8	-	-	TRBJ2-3	TGTGCCAGCAGCTTGGGACTAACTAGCACAGATACGCAGTATTTT	CASSLGLTSTDTQYF
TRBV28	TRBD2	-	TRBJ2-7	TGTGCCAGCAGTTCGCCCTGGGGGACTAGCGGGAGCTACGAGCAGTACTTC	CASSSPWGTSGSYEQYF
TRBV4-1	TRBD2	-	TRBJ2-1	TGCGCCAGCAGCCTCCGGGGGGGAGGGGATGAGCAGTTCTTC	CASSLRGGGDEQFF
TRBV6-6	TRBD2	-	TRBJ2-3	TGTGCCAGCAAGGATATAGCGGGGGGAACAGATACGCAGTATTTT	CASKDIAGGTDTQYF
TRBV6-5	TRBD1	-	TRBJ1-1	TGTGCCAGCAGTTACTCGGGGACAGGGAACACTGAAGCTTTCTTT	CASSYSGTGNTEAFF
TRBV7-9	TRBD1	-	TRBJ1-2	TGTGCCAGCAGTCGTTATATCCGGGACAGGCGCAACGATGGCTACACCTTC	CASSRYIRDRRNDGYTF
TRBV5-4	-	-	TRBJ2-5	TGTGCCAGCAGTTCTTCCGGACAGTCAAGAGTTGAACAGTACTTC	CASSSSGQSRVEQYF
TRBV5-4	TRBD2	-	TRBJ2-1	TGTGCCAGCAGCTTGGGCCTAGCGGGGGGGCACAATGAGCAGTTCTTC	CASSLGLAGGHNEQFF
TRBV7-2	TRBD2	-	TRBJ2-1	TGTGCCAGCAGCTTAGGGGTAGCGGGGGCCGGTGAGCAGTTCTTC	CASSLGVAGAGEQFF
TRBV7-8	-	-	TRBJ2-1	TGTGCCAGCAGACCAGGTAGGACTTTAGGAGATCTCAGGAATGAGCAGTTCTTC	CASRPGRTLGDLRNEQFF
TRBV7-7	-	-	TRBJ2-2	TGTGCTAGCAGCTTAGCGCCAGCGGCCGGGGAGCTGTTTTTT	CASSLAPAAGELFF
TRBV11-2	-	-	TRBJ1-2	TGTGCCAGCAGCTTAAACAGAGAAGTACCGAACTATGGCTACACCTTC	CASSLNREVPNYGYTF
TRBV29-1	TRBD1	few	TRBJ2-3	TGCAGCGTTGGGCGGACAGGGGTCAGCACAGATACGCAGTATTTT	CSVGRTGVSTDTQYF
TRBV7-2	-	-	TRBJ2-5	TGTGCCAGCAGCTTTTTGAGAGGAGAGCAGTACTTC	CASSFLRGEQYF
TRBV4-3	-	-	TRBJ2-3	TGCGCCAGCAGCAGGGACACATCGGTAGATACGCAGTATTTT	CASSRDTSVDTQYF
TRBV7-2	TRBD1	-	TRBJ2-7	TGTGCCAGCAGCTCGACAGGGGCGGGGGAGCAGTACTTC	CASSSTGAGEQYF
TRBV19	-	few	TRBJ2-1	TGTGCCAGTAGTATTTTACTAAGCTCCTACAATGAGCAGTTCTTC	CASSILLSSYNEQFF
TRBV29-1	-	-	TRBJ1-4	TGCAGCGTTGAAAACAGGGAGAATGAAAAACTGTTTTTT	CSVENRENEKLFF
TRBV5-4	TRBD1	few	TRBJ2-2	TGTGCCAGCAGCAGCCGGGACAGGGTAATGAAGGGAGAGCTGTTTTTT	CASSSRDRVMKGELFF
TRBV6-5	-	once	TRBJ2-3	TGTGCCAGCAGACCCGACAGGGCGGGGACAGATACGCAGTATTTT	CASRPDRAGTDTQYF
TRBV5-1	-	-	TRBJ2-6	TGCGCCAGCAGCCCTACTTCCGGCTCTGGGGCCAACGTCCTGACTTTC	CASSPTSGSGANVLTF
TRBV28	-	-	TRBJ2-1	TGTGCCAGCAGTTCTCCAGGGATAGGTAGGGTTTACAATGAGCAGTTCTTC	CASSSPGIGRVYNEQFF
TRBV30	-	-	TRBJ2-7	TGTGCCTGGAGTGTTGGGCAGCGGAACGAGCAGTACTTC	CAWSVGQRNEQYF
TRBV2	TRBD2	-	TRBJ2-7	TGTGCCAGCCGGGCGGGGGGAGACTACGAGCAGTACTTC	CASRAGGDYEQYF
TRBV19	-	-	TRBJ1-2	TGTGCCAGCTTCAGCGGTAACTATGGCTACACCTTC	CASFSGNYGYTF
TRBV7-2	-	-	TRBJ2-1	TGTGCCAGCAGCCCAGGACTGAACAATGAGCAGTTCTTC	CASSPGLNNEQFF
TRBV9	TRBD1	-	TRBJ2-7	TGTGCCAGCAGCGTGAGGGGGACAGGTCCCAACGAGCAGTACTTC	CASSVRGTGPNEQYF
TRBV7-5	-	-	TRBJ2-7	TGTGCCAGAAGACGGACTAGCGGGGGGGCACGTGAGCAGTACTTC	CARRRTSGGAREQYF
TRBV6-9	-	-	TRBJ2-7	TGTGCCAGCAGTTACCCGACAGGTTCACTCTTC	CASSYPTGSLF